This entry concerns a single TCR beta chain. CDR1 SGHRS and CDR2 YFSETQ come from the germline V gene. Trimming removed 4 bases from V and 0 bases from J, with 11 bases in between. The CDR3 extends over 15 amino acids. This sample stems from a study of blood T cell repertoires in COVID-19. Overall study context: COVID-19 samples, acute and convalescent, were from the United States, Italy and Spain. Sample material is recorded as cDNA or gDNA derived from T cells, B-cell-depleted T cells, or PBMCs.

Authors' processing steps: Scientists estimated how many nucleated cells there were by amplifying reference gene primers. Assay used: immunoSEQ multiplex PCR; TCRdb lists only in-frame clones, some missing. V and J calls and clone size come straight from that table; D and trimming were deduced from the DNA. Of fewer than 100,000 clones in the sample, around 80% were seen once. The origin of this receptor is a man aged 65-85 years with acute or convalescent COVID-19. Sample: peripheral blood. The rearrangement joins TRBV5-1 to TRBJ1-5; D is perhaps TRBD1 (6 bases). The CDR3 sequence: CASSLRGYSNQPQHF. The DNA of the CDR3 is TGCGCCAGCAGCCTCAGGGGTTATAGCAATCAGCCCCAGCATTTT.